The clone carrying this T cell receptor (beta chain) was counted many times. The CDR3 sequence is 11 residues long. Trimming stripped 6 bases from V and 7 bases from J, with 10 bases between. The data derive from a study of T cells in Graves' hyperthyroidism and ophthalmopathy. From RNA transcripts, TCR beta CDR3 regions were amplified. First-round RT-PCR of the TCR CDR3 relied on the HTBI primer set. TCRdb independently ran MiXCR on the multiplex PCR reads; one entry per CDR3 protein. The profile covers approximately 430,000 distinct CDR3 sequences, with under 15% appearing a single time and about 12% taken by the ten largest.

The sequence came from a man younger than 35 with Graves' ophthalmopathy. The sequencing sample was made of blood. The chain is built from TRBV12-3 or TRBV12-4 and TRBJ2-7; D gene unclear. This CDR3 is CASSSTVEQYF. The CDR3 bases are TGTGCCAGCAGCTCTACGGTAGAGCAGTACTTC.